The 30 T cell receptor beta chains below come from one sample, sequenced in a study of cytomegalovirus exposure and HLA in healthy donors. Primers included in the PCR were 60 Vbeta and 13 Jbeta primers. Produced via immunoSEQ multiplex PCR; TCRdb's table is partial and in-frame only. The data contain some 150,000 clones, roughly 10% of them seen just once; the ten biggest clones take up approximately 1.9%. The sample was PBMCs. These TCRs come from a man aged 45 to 65 in good health and CMV-seronegative.

This clone was found a few times. At one boundary the junction diverges from the germline segment, which might be a read error. The chain is built from TRBV27 and TRBJ2-5, with 7 bases fitting TRBD2. The CDR3 is 14 residues long. Germline V gives CDR1 MNHEY, CDR2 SMNVEV (reference sequence). The DNA of the CDR3 is TGTGCCAGCAGTTCCCGTAGCGGGCCAGAGGCCCAGTACTTC. Translating it yields CASSSRSGPEAQYF.

This clone showed up just a few times. The genes are TRBV2 and TRBJ1-2; D remains ambiguous. This CDR3 is built from 14 residues. CDR1 and CDR2 from the germline V gene are SNHLY and FYNNEI. The V end lost 7 bases, the J end lost 3 bases, and 15 bases lay between the germline ends. The DNA for the CDR3 is TGTGCCAGCAACCGGGGAGAGGTGCACTATGGCTACACCTTC. This sequence encodes CASNRGEVHYGYTF.

The rearrangement links TRBV27 to TRBJ1-1; maybe TRBD1 (5 bases). CDR3 length equals 15 residues. V was trimmed by 0 bases and J by 3 bases, leaving 11 bases between them. In germline, CDR1 is MNHEY, CDR2 SMNVEV (reference sequence). This CDR3 reads CASSLSGQGYTEAFF. CDR3 DNA: TGTGCCAGCAGTTTATCGGGTCAGGGTTACACTGAAGCTTTCTTT.

A few counts support this clone. V is TRBV30 and J is TRBJ1-2; 8 bases are shared with TRBD1. After removal of 5 bases from V and 4 bases from J, the junction contained 12 bases not matched to a gene. CDR3 length equals 15 residues. Germline V gene data show CDR1 as GTSNPN and CDR2 as SVGIG (reference sequence). The CDR3, as DNA: TGTGCCTGGCAATCACCCGGGACAGGCTTCTATGGCTACACCTTC. Amino acids: CAWQSPGTGFYGYTF.

This rearrangement joins TRBV10-2 to TRBJ2-3, with a weak D call TRBD2 (6 bases). Germline CDR1 and CDR2: WSHSY and SAAADI. Trimming took 8 bases from V and 3 from J, leaving 24 bases between them. The CDR3 contains 17 residues. The CDR3 spells CASGWGFTGELTDTQYF. The DNA for the CDR3 is TGCGCCAGCGGATGGGGGTTTACGGGAGAACTGACAGATACGCAGTATTTT.

This clone was counted only a few times. For the CDR3, the DNA is TGTGCCAGCAAAGGGGGCTCGAATGAGCAGTTCTTC. Translation: CASKGGSNEQFF. The chain is built from TRBV4-2 and TRBJ2-1; 7 bases are a match to TRBD1. Germline loops: CDR1 LGHNA, CDR2 YNFKEQ. CDR3 length equals 12 residues. The J segment lost 7 bases and the V segment lost 7 bases, leaving 4 bases of the junction unmatched.

This clone appeared a few times. The chain has TRBV6-5 and TRBJ2-5, with 7 bases that match TRBD2. V was pared by 2 bases and J by 4 bases, with 7 bases of the junction left unmatched. CDR1 MNHEY and CDR2 SVGAGI come from the germline V gene. The CDR3 is 15 residues long. Written as DNA, the CDR3 is TGTGCCAGCAGTTACACGTCTAGCGGCGCAGAGACCCAGTACTTC. Amino acids: CASSYTSSGAETQYF.

V is TRBV11-2 and J is TRBJ1-5; TRBD1 matches at 7 bases. The CDR3 consists of 13 residues. Germline V CDR1 and CDR2: SGHAT, FQNNGV. V shed 5 bases, J shed 3 bases, and the junction held 1 base outside the gene matches. The CDR3 DNA reads as TGTGCCAGCAGCGGACAGGCCAATCAGCCCCAGCATTTT. This codes for CASSGQANQPQHF. Full variable domain (remainder filled in from reference TRBV11-2 and TRBJ1-5): EAGVAQSPRYKIIEKRQSVAFWCNPISGHATLYWYQQILGQGPKLLIQFQNNGVVDDSQLPKDRFSAERLKGVDSTLKIQPAKLEDSAVYLCASSGQANQPQHFGDGTRLSIL.

The gene calls are TRBV2 and TRBJ1-1; 7 nucleotides align to TRBD1. Germline CDR1 SNHLY, CDR2 FYNNEI. V trimming: 6 bases; J trimming: 1 base; junction bases outside the gene matches: 5. CDR3 length equals 14 residues. The CDR3 DNA sequence: TGTGCCAGCAGCGACAGGGCCAGGAACACTGAAGCTTTCTTT. Its protein product is CASSDRARNTEAFF.

Points on this clone: At one boundary the junction diverges from the germline segment, which might be a read error. For the CDR3, the DNA is TGTGCCAGCAGCTTGGCCGGGGGGCTCACTGAAGCTTCCTTT. It encodes CASSLAGGLTEASF. This sequence joins TRBV5-8 and TRBJ1-1; tentatively, D is TRBD1 (6 bases). Germline V gene sequence: CDR1 SGHTS, CDR2 YDEGEE. This CDR3 is built from 14 residues.

The V gene is TRBV6-1, the J gene TRBJ2-7, with 9 bases lining up with TRBD1. CDR3 length equals 15 residues. Losses at the gene ends were 8 bases for V and 3 bases for J; bases not matched to a gene: 11. Germline lookup yields CDR1 MNHNS and CDR2 SASEGT. In nucleotides, the CDR3 is TGTGCCAGCGGTCGGTCCGGGACAGGGAACTACGAGCAGTACTTC. Translation: CASGRSGTGNYEQYF.

This sequence joins TRBV5-1 and TRBJ1-4; D might be TRBD1 (6 bases). V was pared by 1 base and J by 0 bases, with 10 bases between. The germline V gene encodes CDR1 SGHRS and CDR2 YFSETQ. The CDR3 is made up of 16 amino acids. CDR3 loop: CASSLPGGATNEKLFF. The CDR3 coding sequence is TGCGCCAGCAGCTTGCCGGGGGGCGCAACTAATGAAAAACTGTTTTTT.

The V and J genes are TRBV6-1 and TRBJ2-7, with 7 bases aligning to TRBD2. CDR1 is MNHNS and CDR2 is SASEGT in the germline V gene. V shed 2 bases, J shed 4 bases, and the junction held 5 bases outside the gene matches. The CDR3 has 14 amino acids. The CDR3 region has the DNA TGTGCCAGCAGTGAATGGGGGGGTGTTTACGAGCAGTACTTC. Its protein is CASSEWGGVYEQYF.

This clone was seen a few times. The genes are TRBV6-6 and TRBJ1-3, with D maybe TRBD1 (6 bases). The V and J ends lost 7 bases and 1 base respectively, with 11 bases between them. The CDR3 runs to 14 residues. The germline V gene has CDR1 MNHNY and CDR2 SVGAGI (reference sequence). CDR3 region: CASKGDGSGNTIYF. The CDR3 nucleotides read TGTGCCAGCAAGGGGGACGGGTCTGGAAACACCATATATTTT.

The V and J genes are TRBV28 and TRBJ1-2; TRBD1 aligns across 10 bases. Germline V gene data show CDR1 as MDHEN and CDR2 as SYDVKM. This CDR3 has 17 amino acids. With V trimmed by 2 bases and J by 7 bases, 13 bases remained unmatched. The CDR3 DNA reads as TGTGCCAGCAGTTTAGCCGGGGCCGGGACAGGGGTGAGTGGCTACACCTTC. Amino acids: CASSLAGAGTGVSGYTF.

This clone was counted a few times. CDR3 region: CASSELTGNNGNTIYF. DNA of the CDR3: TGTGCCAGCAGTGAACTTACAGGGAATAATGGAAACACCATATATTTT. This sequence joins TRBV2 and TRBJ1-3, with a possible D match to TRBD1 (6 bases). This CDR3 comprises 16 residues. Germline CDR1 SNHLY, CDR2 FYNNEI. V was clipped by 2 bases and J by 3 bases, with 14 bases between them.

This clone was counted a few times. The V gene is TRBV28, the J gene TRBJ2-3; D possibly corresponds to TRBD1 (5 bases). The V gene's germline CDR1 is MDHEN and CDR2 SYDVKM. This CDR3 region has 13 residues. CDR3 in amino acids: CATSRTSTDTQYF. The CDR3 nucleotides read TGTGCTACCAGCCGGACAAGCACAGATACGCAGTATTTT.

This clone was detected a few times. This sequence joins TRBV2 and TRBJ2-5; TRBD1 matches 7 bases. V lost 6 bases, J lost 1 base, and 8 bases stayed unmatched. The CDR3 loop spans 15 amino acids. Per germline, CDR1 SNHLY and CDR2 FYNNEI. The CDR3 DNA follows: TGTGCCAGCAGGGGATACGGGACAGCCCAAGAGACCCAGTACTTC. As protein: CASRGYGTAQETQYF.

This clone was counted a few times. V is TRBV6-1 and J is TRBJ2-1; D not certain. The CDR3 has 12 residues. Trimming pared 3 bases from V and 8 bases from J, leaving 8 bases between. Germline CDR1 reads MNHNS; CDR2 reads SASEGT. The DNA for the CDR3 is TGTGCCAGCAGTGATTTGGGCCATGAGCAGTTCTTC. Its protein product is CASSDLGHEQFF.

This clone has a handful of counts. The sample has other DNA sequences that encode this CDR3 too. The chain recombines TRBV30 with TRBJ2-3; 12 nucleotides align to TRBD1. The germline CDR1 and CDR2 sequences are GTSNPN and SVGIG (reference sequence). The CDR3 has 15 amino acids. V lost 2 bases and J lost 5; bases outside the gene matches: 5. The chain's CDR3 is CAWSFGTGGEDTQYF. In nucleotides, the CDR3 is TGTGCCTGGAGTTTCGGGACAGGGGGCGAAGATACGCAGTATTTT. The complete variable domain, with remaining parts taken from reference TRBV30 and TRBJ2-3, reads SQTIHQWPATLVQPVGSPLSLECTVEGTSNPNLYWYRQAAGRGLQLLFYSVGIGQISSEVPQNLSASRPQDRQFILSSKKLLLSDSGFYLCAWSFGTGGEDTQYFGPGTRLTVL.

This clone was seen just once. The V call is TRBV7-2, the J call TRBJ1-5, with a weak D call TRBD1 (6 bases). The CDR3 contains 15 residues. With 4 bases removed from V and 5 bases from J, the gap between germline ends came to 15 bases. Germline CDR1 is SGHTA and CDR2 is FQGNSA. CDR3 DNA: TGTGCCAGCAGCTCCAGGGGAGCAACATATCAGCCCCAGCATTTT. It translates to CASSSRGATYQPQHF.

The chain carries TRBV19 and TRBJ2-2; weak D call: TRBD2 (5 bases). Germline lookup yields CDR1 LNHDA and CDR2 SQIVND (reference sequence). V lost 3 bases to trimming and J lost 4 bases, with 18 bases between them. CDR3 size: 17 residues. The CDR3 here is CASSISRVPRGTGELFF. CDR3 coding DNA: TGTGCCAGTAGTATTAGTCGTGTGCCACGGGGCACCGGGGAGCTGTTTTTT.

This clone turned up a few times. V is TRBV11-2 and J is TRBJ1-4, with D possibly TRBD1 on 5 matching bases. This CDR3 spans 13 amino acids. Trimming removed 4 bases at V and 8 bases at J, with 11 bases between. Germline V lookup: CDR1 SGHAT, CDR2 FQNNGV. The DNA of the CDR3 is TGTGCCAGCAGCTGGAGGGGAGGAGAAAAACTGTTTTTT. Translation gives CASSWRGGEKLFF.

V usage is TRBV2 and J usage is TRBJ2-3, with 9 bases fitting TRBD1. Germline V lookup: CDR1 SNHLY, CDR2 FYNNEI. J was trimmed by 6 bases and V by 4 bases; bases with no gene match: 8. The CDR3 totals 15 residues. CDR3 protein: CASSGYRGQGDTQYF. In DNA, the CDR3 is TGTGCCAGCAGTGGGTACAGGGGGCAGGGGGATACGCAGTATTTT. The complete variable domain, with remaining parts taken from reference TRBV2 and TRBJ2-3, reads EPEVTQTPSHQVTQMGQEVILRCVPISNHLYFYWYRQILGQKVEFLVSFYNNEISEKSEIFDDQFSVERPDGSNFTLKIRSTKLEDSAMYFCASSGYRGQGDTQYFGPGTRLTVL.

This clone was detected a few times. The chain combines TRBV6-1 with TRBJ1-2; 7 bases fit TRBD1. Germline trimming cut 7 bases from V and 6 bases from J; bases unmatched to any gene: 8. The CDR3 contains 13 residues. Germline-derived CDR1 and CDR2 are MNHNS and SASEGT. The CDR3 region is CASTQTGVDGYTF. The CDR3 DNA reads as TGTGCCAGCACCCAAACAGGGGTTGATGGCTACACCTTC.

This clone was counted a few times. The V gene is TRBV7-2, the J gene TRBJ1-2; D unclear. This CDR3 comprises 15 residues. With 2 bases removed from V and 7 bases from J, the gap between germline ends came to 17 bases. CDR1 and CDR2 (germline): SGHTA, FQGNSA. The CDR3 bases are TGTGCCAGCAGCTTAAAGGCGGAGATTTCGGGTGGCTACACCTTC. Translated: CASSLKAEISGGYTF.

V and J are TRBV19 and TRBJ2-3; 7 nucleotides align to TRBD1. Germline V gene lookup returns CDR1 LNHDA and CDR2 SQIVND (reference sequence). Trimming cost V 7 bases and J 0 bases; bases outside gene matches: 7. The CDR3 spans 15 residues. The CDR3 DNA reads as TGTGCCAGTACCGTCAGGGGGATCAGCACAGATACGCAGTATTTT. Translated, it gives CASTVRGISTDTQYF.

The rearrangement uses TRBV20-1 and TRBJ2-3; D remains unclear. V lost 6 bases and J lost 6, with 10 bases in between. The CDR3 is 11 residues long. Per germline, CDR1 DFQATT and CDR2 SNEGSKA (reference sequence). DNA for the CDR3: TGCAGTGCCATTCGGGTGGATACGCAGTATTTT. Translation: CSAIRVDTQYF.

This chain joins TRBV9 and TRBJ1-4; D is unresolved. Deletions cut 0 bases from V and 1 base from J, with 13 bases between. The V gene's germline CDR1 is SGDLS and CDR2 YYNGEE. This CDR3 has 17 amino acids. DNA of the CDR3: TGTGCCAGCAGCGTAGGGAAGGTTAGCATAACTAATGAAAAACTGTTTTTT. It codes for CASSVGKVSITNEKLFF.

The chain couples TRBV9 to TRBJ2-7; 8 bases match TRBD2. The CDR3 consists of 14 residues. Germline V CDR1 and CDR2: SGDLS, YYNGEE. V dropped 2 bases and J dropped 2; count of bases not matched to a gene: 3. This CDR3 is CASSVSSGTYEQYF. The CDR3 DNA is TGTGCCAGCAGCGTGAGTAGCGGGACCTACGAGCAGTACTTC.